This section outlines one TCR beta chain sequence together with its context. Antigen specificity is unknown. The sample is drawn from a study of siplizumab effects on memory and regulatory T cells. Study conclusions and caveats: Roughly 80-96% of proliferating CD4+ or CD8+ clones lacked an assignable naive or memory phenotype.

The assay was immunoSEQ multiplex PCR, and TCRdb's table has in-frame clones only and misses some. The sample has around 100,000 clones, more than 90% seen once; the top ten hold about 0.15%. Germline CDR1 and CDR2: SGHAT and FQNNGV. The CDR3 loop spans 13 amino acids. Trimming removed 4 bases at V and 5 bases at J, with 11 bases between. This receptor was identified in a human donor in good health. The genes are TRBV11-2 and TRBJ1-1, with D hard to call. The source material was CD4+ T cells sorted from blood. The chain's CDR3 is CASSSRRETEAFF. CDR3 DNA: TGTGCCAGCAGCTCCCGAAGGGAAACTGAAGCTTTCTTT.